The 14 T cell receptor beta chains in this list originate from one sample, sequenced in a study of T cell responses to AZD1222 COVID-19 vaccine. Method: immunoSEQ multiplex PCR; TCRdb's copy keeps in-frame clones and lacks some. This table has approximately 82,000 clones, about 85% appearing once. This material consisted of peripheral blood, taken on day 0 of AZD1222 vaccination. The receptors stem from an adult in good health.

CDR3 sequence: CASSLSRGLNTEAFF. The CDR3 region has the DNA TGTGCCAGCAGTTTATCCAGGGGTCTGAACACTGAAGCTTTCTTT. This chain links TRBV27 with TRBJ1-1; weak D call: TRBD1 (6 bases). Trimming stripped 0 bases from V and 0 bases from J, with 8 bases between. The CDR3 contains 15 residues. Germline lookup yields CDR1 MNHEY and CDR2 SMNVEV (reference sequence).

This rearrangement joins TRBV3-1 (or the pseudogene TRBV3-2) to TRBJ2-7; a weak D match, TRBD1 (6 bases). With 0 bases removed from V and 0 bases from J, the gap between germline ends came to 12 bases. Germline lookup yields CDR1 LGHDT and CDR2 YNNKEL (reference sequence). This CDR3 contains 16 residues. CDR3 nucleotide sequence: TGTGCCAGCAGCCAAGAGGGCAGGGGTAACTCCTACGAGCAGTACTTC. It translates to CASSQEGRGNSYEQYF.

This clone was detected only a few times. This CDR3 is also generated by other DNA sequences in the sample. The V call is TRBV12-3 or TRBV12-4, the J call TRBJ2-7, with 8 nucleotides matching TRBD1. J gave up 3 bases and V 5 bases, and 0 bases lay outside the gene matches. CDR3 size: 12 residues. The CDR3: CASSGTGYEQYF. In DNA form, the CDR3 reads TGTGCCAGCAGTGGGACAGGCTACGAGCAGTACTTC.

The chain links TRBV10-3 to TRBJ1-2; D unclear. There are 14 residues in the CDR3. V was trimmed by 0 bases and J by 5 bases, leaving 10 bases between them. Germline assignment: CDR1 ENHRY and CDR2 SYGVKD. CDR3 sequence (DNA): TGTGCCATCAGTGAGTCGCTGTTGGGGTATGGCTACACCTTC. This translates into CAISESLLGYGYTF.

CDR3 in amino acids: CASSQWEGGVSNQPQHF. The CDR3 region has the DNA TGTGCCAGCAGCCAATGGGAGGGTGGGGTTAGCAATCAGCCCCAGCATTTT. The V call is TRBV4-2, the J call TRBJ1-5; unclear D gene. This CDR3 spans 17 amino acids. Germline CDR1 and CDR2: LGHNA and YNFKEQ. The germline V and J ends were trimmed by 2 bases and 0 bases, with 14 bases remaining between them.

This clone appeared a few times. CDR3 in DNA: TGTGCCACCAGCAGAGCTTTTCTCTACGAGCAGTACTTC. Its translation: CATSRAFLYEQYF. This chain links TRBV15 with TRBJ2-7; no definite D call. The CDR3 consists of 13 residues. Germline CDR1 and CDR2: LNHNV and YYDKDF (reference sequence). V dropped 1 base and J dropped 3 bases, with 7 bases sitting between them.

The rearrangement joins TRBV15 to TRBJ2-2, with 10 bases lining up with TRBD2. In germline, CDR1 is LNHNV, CDR2 YYDKDF (reference sequence). V gave up 1 base and J gave up 5 bases; unmatched junction bases: 7. CDR3 length: 17 residues. The CDR3 sequence is CATSRAGLADRTGELFF. As DNA, the CDR3 is TGTGCCACCAGCAGAGCCGGACTAGCGGATAGGACCGGGGAGCTGTTTTTT.

This chain's CDR3 is CASSLYVGRENTGELFF. In DNA, the CDR3 is TGTGCCAGCAGCCTATACGTGGGCAGGGAGAACACCGGGGAGCTGTTTTTT. The gene calls are TRBV4-2 and TRBJ2-2, with D possibly matching TRBD1 (5 bases). CDR1 and CDR2 from the germline V gene are LGHNA and YNFKEQ. The ends were cut back, 4 bases at V and 1 base at J, with 16 bases in the middle. The CDR3 runs 17 residues.

The rearrangement uses TRBV15 and TRBJ2-2; no definite D call. Trimming shortened V by 0 bases and J by 4 bases, and 6 bases separated the two germline ends. The length of the CDR3 is 14 residues. Germline CDR1 reads LNHNV; CDR2 reads YYDKDF (reference sequence). The CDR3 nucleotides read TGTGCCACCAGCAGAGATTTGAGCACCGGGGAGCTGTTTTTT. Its protein product is CATSRDLSTGELFF.

The count of this clone is one. This sequence joins TRBV9 and TRBJ2-1; no clear D. CDR3 length: 13 amino acids. V dropped 2 bases and J dropped 6 bases, with 9 bases sitting between them. Germline loops: CDR1 SGDLS, CDR2 YYNGEE. The CDR3, as DNA: TGTGCCAGCAGCGTTCGGCGAGCCAATGAGCAGTTCTTC. This codes for CASSVRRANEQFF.

The gene calls are TRBV7-9 and TRBJ2-3, with D maybe TRBD2 (5 bases). The CDR3 sequence is 16 residues long. V was clipped by 1 base and J by 4 bases, with 15 bases between them. The germline V gene has CDR1 SEHNR and CDR2 FQNEAQ (reference sequence). The CDR3 DNA follows: TGTGCCAGCAGCTTAGGACCGGGAACCGCGTCAGATACGCAGTATTTT. As protein: CASSLGPGTASDTQYF.

This clone was seen just once. The V and J genes are TRBV28 and TRBJ2-4, with D tentatively TRBD1 (6 bases). CDR1 is MDHEN, CDR2 SYDVKM, per germline. This CDR3 is 13 amino acids long. The ends were cut back, 2 bases at V and 10 bases at J, with 12 bases in the middle. CDR3 nucleotide sequence: TGTGCCAGCAGTTTAGCAGGGGCGCTTATTCAGTACTTC. It translates to CASSLAGALIQYF.

The chain recombines TRBV7-2 with TRBJ1-2; maybe TRBD1 (6 bases). Trimming pared 5 bases from V and 2 bases from J, leaving 15 bases between. The CDR3 is made up of 15 amino acids. Germline V gene lookup returns CDR1 SGHTA and CDR2 FQGNSA. The CDR3 loop reads CASSPTGFVNYGYTF. CDR3 sequence (DNA): TGTGCCAGCAGCCCAACAGGGTTTGTGAACTATGGCTACACCTTC.

The chain recombines TRBV6-2 or TRBV6-3 with TRBJ1-1; 7 positions match TRBD1. The V segment lost 6 bases and the J segment 11 bases; nucleotides outside the gene matches: 12. Germline-derived CDR1 and CDR2 are MNHEY and SVGEGT. This CDR3 has 13 residues. This chain's CDR3 is CASSLWDSHPAFF. CDR3 nucleotide sequence: TGTGCCAGCAGCCTATGGGACAGCCACCCGGCTTTCTTT.